Listed below are T cell receptor beta chains from one sample, sequenced in a study of T cell changes during pregnancy in multiple sclerosis. Using immunoSEQ multiplex PCR, the repertoire was profiled, and TCRdb retains in-frame clones only, with some absent. In the table there are roughly 35,000 clones, roughly nine tenths of which are singletons. The specimen comprised CD8+ T cells from peripheral blood mononuclear cells, sampled before pregnancy. The receptors originated from a female donor with multiple sclerosis, enrolled in a pregnancy study. CDR3s include the opening cysteine and the closing phenylalanine or tryptophan. A D gene is named only where the DNA matches it firmly. Clone size is not always given. Where it is, it says once, few, many or a class for expanded clones.

D gene	V gene	clone size	J gene	CDR3 DNA	CDR3 protein
TRBD1	TRBV7-8	NA	TRBJ1-1	TGTGCCAGCAGCTTAGAGGGGGCTTACACTGAAGCTTTCTTT	CASSLEGAYTEAFF
NA	TRBV15	NA	TRBJ1-1	TGTGCCACCAGCAGTGCGGGTTTGGGCGCTGAAGCTTTCTTT	CATSSAGLGAEAFF
NA	TRBV19	NA	TRBJ2-7	TGTGCCACCTGTGACAGCTACGAGCAGTACTTC	CATCDSYEQYF
NA	TRBV5-8	NA	TRBJ1-2	TGTGCCAGCACCCCTAGATTCAACTATGGCTACACCTTC	CASTPRFNYGYTF
NA	TRBV5-1	NA	TRBJ2-7	TGCGCCAGCAGCTTGGTGGGAGGTACCTACGAGCAGTACTTC	CASSLVGGTYEQYF
TRBD1	TRBV5-6	NA	TRBJ2-7	TGTGCCAGCAGTCTGACAGGGTCCAACGAGCAGTACTTC	CASSLTGSNEQYF
NA	TRBV19	NA	TRBJ2-3	TGTGCCAGTAGTTCCCCTTCCCGGGACTTCCTAGACGATACGCAGTATTTT	CASSSPSRDFLDDTQYF
NA	TRBV29-1	NA	TRBJ1-2	TGCAGCGTTGACACAGGGATCTATGGCTACACCTTC	CSVDTGIYGYTF
NA	TRBV18	NA	TRBJ1-5	TGTGCCAGCTCACCCGTAGACGACAGAGTCAATCAGCCCCAGCATTTT	CASSPVDDRVNQPQHF
TRBD1	TRBV9	NA	TRBJ1-5	TGTGCCAGCAGCGTCGGACAGGGTAACAATCAGCCCCAGCATTTT	CASSVGQGNNQPQHF
TRBD2	TRBV27	NA	TRBJ2-1	TGTGCCAGCAGTTTTAGCGGGGTCTCCTACAATGAGCAGTTCTTC	CASSFSGVSYNEQFF
TRBD1	TRBV7-9	NA	TRBJ1-5	TGTGCCAGCAGCTTCCCGGACCGACAGGGTCTGGGTCAGCCCCAGCATTTT	CASSFPDRQGLGQPQHF
NA	TRBV7-2	NA	TRBJ2-3	TGTGCCAGCAGCTTAGGGGCCTCCGGGACTTCAGATACGCAGTATTTT	CASSLGASGTSDTQYF
NA	TRBV11-2	NA	TRBJ2-3	TGTGCCAGCACCAGTACCCTCGTAATCGATACGCAGTATTTT	CASTSTLVIDTQYF
NA	TRBV10-3	NA	TRBJ1-1	TGTGCCATCATTGTCCCGGTGGTCACTGAAGCTTTCTTT	CAIIVPVVTEAFF
NA	TRBV2	NA	TRBJ2-1	TGTGCCAGCCATCCGTACGAGAGTGAGCAGTTCTTC	CASHPYESEQFF
NA	TRBV7-7	NA	TRBJ2-2	TGTGCCAGCACCAGCAGGGTCGCCGGGGAGCTGTTTTTT	CASTSRVAGELFF
NA	TRBV19	NA	TRBJ2-7	TGTGCCAGTAGTGTGCTCCGGGGTTACGAGCAGTACTTC	CASSVLRGYEQYF
TRBD1	TRBV7-9	NA	TRBJ1-1	TGTGCCAGCACAGGGGGTGGAAACACTGAAGCTTTCTTT	CASTGGGNTEAFF
NA	TRBV11-2	NA	TRBJ2-5	TGTGCCAGCAGCTTAGAACCCGACAGTGCCCAAGAGACCCAGTACTTC	CASSLEPDSAQETQYF
NA	TRBV4-1	NA	TRBJ1-5	TGCGCCAGCAGCCAATGGGACACCAATCAGCCCCAGCATTTT	CASSQWDTNQPQHF
TRBD2	TRBV19	NA	TRBJ2-5	TGTGCCAGTACTTCTAGCGGGGGGGTCGAGACCCAGTACTTC	CASTSSGGVETQYF
TRBD1	TRBV9	NA	TRBJ2-7	TGTGCCAGCAGCGATGGGACAGGGGGTGTATACGAGCAGTACTTC	CASSDGTGGVYEQYF
TRBD2	TRBV5-1	NA	TRBJ2-3	TGCGCCAGCAGCTTGGGTGACAGCGGGGGGGATACTAGCACAGATACGCAGTATTTT	CASSLGDSGGDTSTDTQYF
TRBD2	TRBV15	NA	TRBJ2-1	TGTGCCACCAGCAGAGAGCCCAGGACTAGCGGGAGTGGTGAGCAGTTCTTC	CATSREPRTSGSGEQFF
NA	TRBV15	NA	TRBJ1-5	TGTGCCACCAGTTTAGACGGGTCGAGCAATCAGCCCCAGCATTTT	CATSLDGSSNQPQHF
TRBD2	TRBV12-5	NA	TRBJ2-5	TGTGCTAGTGGGCCGACTAGCGGGAGCCAAGAGACCCAGTACTTC	CASGPTSGSQETQYF
TRBD1	TRBV27	NA	TRBJ2-7	TGTGCCAGCAGTTCAGGGGGAAGCTACGAGCAGTACTTC	CASSSGGSYEQYF
NA	TRBV19	NA	TRBJ1-1	TGTGCCAGTAGTATAGATTTCGCAGGGACTGAAGCTTTCTTT	CASSIDFAGTEAFF
TRBD2	TRBV6-4	few	TRBJ2-3	TGTGCCAGCAGTGACTCGTCTAGCGGGGACACAGATACGCAGTATTTT	CASSDSSSGDTDTQYF
TRBD1	TRBV15	few	TRBJ2-1	TGTGCCACCAGCACCCGCCGGACAGGGCGTTACAATGAGCAGTTCTTC	CATSTRRTGRYNEQFF